One and the same sample provided the 14 T cell receptor beta chains below, sequenced in a study of identical twins. TCRdb re-analysed the 5' RACE reads in MiXCR, keeping a single row per CDR3 protein. Among roughly 470,000 distinct CDR3 sequences listed, 14% were seen once. These data are also associated with another study on yellow fever vaccine responses in identical twins.

The specimen sequenced was CD4+ T cells sorted from blood. The receptors were gathered from a woman in her late teens or twenties in good health.

This clonotype was counted between two and nine times. The chain recombines TRBV20-1 with TRBJ2-3, with 9 bases identical to TRBD2. Germline V lookup: CDR1 DFQATT, CDR2 SNEGSKA (reference sequence). CDR3 size: 15 residues. The V segment lost 6 bases and the J segment 2 bases; nucleotides outside the gene matches: 9. In DNA form, the CDR3 reads TGCAGTGCCACAGCGCCTAGCGGGGACACAGATACGCAGTATTTT. As protein: CSATAPSGDTDTQYF.

This clonotype was seen only a few times. This chain joins TRBV29-1 and TRBJ2-2; possibly TRBD1 for D (5 bases). V was trimmed by 2 bases and J by 1 base, leaving 8 bases between them. The germline CDR1 and CDR2 sequences are SQVTM and ANQGSEA. The CDR3 sequence is 14 residues long. CDR3: CSVERGQNTGELFF. The DNA for the CDR3 is TGCAGCGTTGAAAGAGGACAGAACACCGGGGAGCTGTTTTTT.

This clonotype was detected only a few times. The rearrangement uses TRBV5-1 and TRBJ2-6, with D possibly matching TRBD1 (5 bases). The CDR3 consists of 17 residues. Germline V gene data show CDR1 as SGHRS and CDR2 as YFSETQ. With 4 bases removed from V and 0 bases from J, the gap between germline ends came to 14 bases. The CDR3: CASSKYGQLSGANVLTF. The DNA for the CDR3 is TGCGCCAGCAGCAAGTACGGACAACTCTCTGGGGCCAACGTCCTGACTTTC.

In its sample, this clonotype was seen a few times. The chain joins TRBV29-1 to TRBJ2-3, with TRBD2 identical over 11 bases. Trimming removed 4 bases from V and 6 bases from J; junction bases left unmatched: 9. Germline V gives CDR1 SQVTM, CDR2 ANQGSEA. The CDR3 loop spans 15 amino acids. The CDR3 sequence is CSVARLAGTEDTQYF. Written as DNA, the CDR3 is TGCAGCGTTGCGCGACTAGCGGGAACAGAGGATACGCAGTATTTT.

This chain joins TRBV20-1 and TRBJ2-7, with D possibly matching TRBD1 (5 bases). Between the trimmed V and J ends, which lost 0 bases and 9 bases, there was a span of 12 bases. The CDR3 runs 12 residues. Germline CDR1 DFQATT, CDR2 SNEGSKA (reference sequence). CDR3: CSARETAIVQYF. The CDR3 region has the DNA TGCAGTGCTAGAGAGACAGCTATTGTGCAGTACTTC.

This clonotype was recorded many times. The J gene is TRBJ2-3, the V gene TRBV5-1; 11 bases are a match to TRBD2. CDR1 and CDR2 from the germline V gene are SGHRS and YFSETQ. The CDR3 extends over 16 amino acids. Trimming removed 0 bases from V and 2 bases from J; junction bases left unmatched: 2. In nucleotides, the CDR3 is TGCGCCAGCAGCTTGGTTAGCGGGGGGGCCACAGATACGCAGTATTTT. Its protein is CASSLVSGGATDTQYF.

The chain carries TRBV6-5 and TRBJ1-3; D is possibly TRBD1 (6 bases). The CDR3 sequence is 15 residues long. From germline, CDR1 is MNHEY and CDR2 SVGAGI. The V end was cut by 4 bases, the J end by 5 bases, with 15 bases between. For the CDR3, the DNA is TGTGCCAGCAGTTCCCCCGGGGGGGCGAGAAACACCATATATTTT. As protein: CASSSPGGARNTIYF.

This clonotype was observed a handful of times. This sequence joins TRBV11-2 and TRBJ2-5; no definite D call. This CDR3 comprises 12 residues. CDR1 is SGHAT and CDR2 is FQNNGV in the germline V gene. V shed 3 bases and J shed 3 bases, with 5 bases lying between them. Written as DNA, the CDR3 is TGTGCCAGCAGCTTTATCGAAGAGACCCAGTACTTC. It translates to CASSFIEETQYF.

In DNA form, the CDR3 reads TGCAGCGTTGAACAGGGGGATGTGATGAGCTCCTACGAGCAGTACTTC. Translation gives CSVEQGDVMSSYEQYF. V is TRBV29-1 and J is TRBJ2-7; 7 nucleotides line up with TRBD1. Per germline, CDR1 SQVTM and CDR2 ANQGSEA. CDR3 size: 16 residues. V gave up 2 bases and J gave up 0 bases; unmatched junction bases: 10.

This clonotype was seen a few times. The chain employs TRBV3-1 and TRBJ2-7; D is possibly TRBD2 (5 bases). The germline gives CDR1 LGHDT, CDR2 YNNKEL (reference sequence). CDR3 length: 15 residues. V gave up 3 bases and J gave up 0 bases, with 12 bases separating them. The CDR3 loop is CASSHDGSPSYEQYF. The CDR3, as DNA: TGTGCCAGCAGCCATGATGGGAGCCCCTCCTACGAGCAGTACTTC.

The V call is TRBV19, the J call TRBJ2-7; TRBD1 matches at 8 bases. CDR1 is LNHDA, CDR2 SQIVND, per germline (reference sequence). CDR3 length: 14 amino acids. Losses at the gene ends were 4 bases for V and 2 bases for J; bases not matched to a gene: 4. CDR3 residues: CASSKTGGTYEQYF. CDR3 nucleotide sequence: TGTGCCAGTAGTAAAACAGGGGGGACCTACGAGCAGTACTTC.

The chain joins TRBV6-6 to TRBJ2-7; D gene unclear. This CDR3 spans 13 amino acids. From germline, CDR1 is MNHNY and CDR2 SVGAGI (reference sequence). V dropped 4 bases and J dropped 6 bases, with 13 bases sitting between them. CDR3 protein: CASSSGAVVEQYF. The DNA of the CDR3 is TGTGCCAGCAGTTCTGGAGCAGTCGTCGAGCAGTACTTC.

The V and J genes are TRBV6-5 and TRBJ2-7; 8 nucleotides agree with TRBD2. CDR3 size: 16 residues. The germline CDR1 and CDR2 sequences are MNHEY and SVGAGI. V dropped 2 bases and J dropped 6; count of bases not matched to a gene: 12. CDR3 DNA: TGTGCCAGCAGTTACGGCCTTGGAGCGGGGGAAGGCGAGCAGTACTTC. Its translation: CASSYGLGAGEGEQYF.

V usage is TRBV7-9 and J usage is TRBJ2-1, with TRBD2 matching 14 bases. The length of the CDR3 is 16 residues. With 5 bases clipped from V and 9 bases from J, the junction kept 9 bases outside the gene matches. The germline V gene has CDR1 SEHNR and CDR2 FQNEAQ (reference sequence). CDR3 loop: CASSPPGLAGASEQFF. CDR3 sequence (DNA): TGTGCCAGCAGCCCCCCGGGACTAGCGGGAGCGAGTGAGCAGTTCTTC.